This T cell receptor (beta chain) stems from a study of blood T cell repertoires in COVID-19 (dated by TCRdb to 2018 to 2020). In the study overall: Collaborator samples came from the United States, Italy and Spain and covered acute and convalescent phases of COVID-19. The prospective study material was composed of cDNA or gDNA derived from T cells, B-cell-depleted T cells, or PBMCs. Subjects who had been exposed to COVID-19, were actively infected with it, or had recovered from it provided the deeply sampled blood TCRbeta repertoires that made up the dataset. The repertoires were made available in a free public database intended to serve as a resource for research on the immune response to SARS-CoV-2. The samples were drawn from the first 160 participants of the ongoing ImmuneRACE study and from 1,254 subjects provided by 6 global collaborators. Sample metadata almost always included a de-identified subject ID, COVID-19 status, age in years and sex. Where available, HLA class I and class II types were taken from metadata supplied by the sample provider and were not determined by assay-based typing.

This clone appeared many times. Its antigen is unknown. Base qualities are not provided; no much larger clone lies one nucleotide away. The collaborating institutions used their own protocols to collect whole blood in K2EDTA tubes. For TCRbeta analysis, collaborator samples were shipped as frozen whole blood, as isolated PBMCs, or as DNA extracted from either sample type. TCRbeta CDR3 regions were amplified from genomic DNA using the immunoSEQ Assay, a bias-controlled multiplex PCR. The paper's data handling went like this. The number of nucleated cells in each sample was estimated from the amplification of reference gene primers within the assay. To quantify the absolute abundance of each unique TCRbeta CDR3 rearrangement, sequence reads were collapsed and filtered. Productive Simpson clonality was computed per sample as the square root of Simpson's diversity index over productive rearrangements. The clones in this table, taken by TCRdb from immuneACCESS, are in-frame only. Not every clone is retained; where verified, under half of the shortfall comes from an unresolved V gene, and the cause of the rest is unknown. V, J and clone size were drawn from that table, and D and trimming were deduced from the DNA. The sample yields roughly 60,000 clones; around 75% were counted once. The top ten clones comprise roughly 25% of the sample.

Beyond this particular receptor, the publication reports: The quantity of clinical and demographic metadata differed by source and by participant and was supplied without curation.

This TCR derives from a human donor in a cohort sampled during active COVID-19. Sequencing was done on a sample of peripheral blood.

The CDR3 amino acid sequence is: CATSEVVGSPREGEQFF. The nucleotide sequence is TGTGCCACCAGTGAAGTGGTAGGGTCCCCCAGGGAAGGTGAGCAGTTCTTC. This chain joins TRBV24-1 to TRBJ2-1; a weak D assignment points to TRBD1 (5 bases agree). CDR1 and CDR2, looked up from the germline V gene, are KGHDR and SFDVKD. Taken from cysteine to phenylalanine, the CDR3 has 17 residues. This entry keeps only the CDR3 DNA: 51 bases, framed from base 1. V sheds 4 bases and J sheds 9 bases, leaving 24 bases between their ends.